This T cell receptor beta chain was sequenced in a study of OX40 agonist ivuxolimab in advanced cancers. Patients were excluded for autoimmune disease history or systemic immunosuppression. Study conclusions and caveats: Expansion of clones was among the lowest in partial responders at 0.1-3.0 mg/kg.

The germline V gene encodes CDR1 SEHNR and CDR2 FQNEAQ (reference sequence). CDR3 length equals 16 residues. V shed 6 bases, J shed 4 bases, and the junction held 11 bases outside the gene matches. Repertoires were generated with immunoSEQ multiplex PCR, while TCRdb's copy carries only in-frame clones and drops some. The table shows fewer than 90,000 clones, with approximately 90% occurring only once. With regard to this clone: Its matching antigen is unknown.

The chain has TRBV7-9 and TRBJ1-2; 10 bases are shared with TRBD1. Sequenced here: CD4+ or CD8+ T cells sorted from blood, sampled in a trial of the OX40 agonist ivuxolimab. The receptor was derived from an adult with an advanced solid tumor such as melanoma, head and neck, liver or kidney cancer. CDR3: CASSATGTGVSYGYTF. For the CDR3, the DNA is TGTGCCAGCAGTGCCACCGGGACAGGGGTTAGCTATGGCTACACCTTC.